The TCR beta chain under discussion was sequenced for a study of T cell changes during pregnancy in multiple sclerosis. The CDR3 has 15 residues. Trimming cost V 6 bases and J 4 bases, with 18 bases left between them. Germline V lookup: CDR1 LGHNT, CDR2 FRNRAP. Generated by immunoSEQ multiplex PCR, the TCRdb table keeps only in-frame clones and is missing some. The table has roughly 60,000 clones, roughly 92% seen once; the top ten hold roughly 1.4%. The input for sequencing was peripheral blood, taken in the second trimester of pregnancy. V is TRBV12-5 and J is TRBJ1-2, with D perhaps matching TRBD1 (5 bases). The sequence came from a female donor with multiple sclerosis, enrolled in a pregnancy study. CDR3 region: CASGFPREGVYGYTF. CDR3 nucleotide sequence: TGTGCTAGTGGATTCCCCAGGGAAGGGGTCTATGGCTACACCTTC.